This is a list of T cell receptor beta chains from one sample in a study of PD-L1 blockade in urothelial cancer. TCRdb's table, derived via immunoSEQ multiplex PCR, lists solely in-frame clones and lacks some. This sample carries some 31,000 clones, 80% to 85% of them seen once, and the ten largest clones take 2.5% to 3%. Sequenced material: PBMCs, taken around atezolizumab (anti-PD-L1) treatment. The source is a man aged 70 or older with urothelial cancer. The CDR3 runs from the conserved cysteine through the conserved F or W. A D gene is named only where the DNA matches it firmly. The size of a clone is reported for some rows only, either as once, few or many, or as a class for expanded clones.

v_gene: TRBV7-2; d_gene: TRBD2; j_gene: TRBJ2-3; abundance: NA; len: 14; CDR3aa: CASSVAGEADTQYF
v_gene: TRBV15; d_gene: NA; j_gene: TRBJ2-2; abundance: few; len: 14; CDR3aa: CATSRQTGFGELFF
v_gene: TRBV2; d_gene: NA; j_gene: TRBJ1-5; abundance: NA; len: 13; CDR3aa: CASTRGRNQPQHF
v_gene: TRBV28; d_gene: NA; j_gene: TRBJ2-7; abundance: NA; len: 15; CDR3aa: CASSSPRTGAYEQYF
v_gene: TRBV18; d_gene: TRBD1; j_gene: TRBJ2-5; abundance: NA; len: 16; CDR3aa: CASSPSQGTGQETQYF
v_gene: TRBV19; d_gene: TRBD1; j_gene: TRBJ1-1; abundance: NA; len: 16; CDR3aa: CASSIWGQGANTEAFF
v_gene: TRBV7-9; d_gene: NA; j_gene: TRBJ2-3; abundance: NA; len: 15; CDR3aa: CASSLTGVVTDTQYF
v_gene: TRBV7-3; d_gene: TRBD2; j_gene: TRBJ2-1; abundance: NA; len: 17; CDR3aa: CASSLVGSGGAYNEQFF
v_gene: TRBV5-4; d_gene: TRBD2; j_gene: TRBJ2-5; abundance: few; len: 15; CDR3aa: CASSSSGSDWETQYF
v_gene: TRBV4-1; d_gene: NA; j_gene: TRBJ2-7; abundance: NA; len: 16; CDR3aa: CASSHPSEYRSYEQYF
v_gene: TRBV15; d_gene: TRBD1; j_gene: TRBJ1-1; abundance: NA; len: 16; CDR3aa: CATSRPADRGSTEAFF
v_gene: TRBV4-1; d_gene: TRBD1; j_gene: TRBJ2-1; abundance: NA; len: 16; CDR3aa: CASSTRPGQSYNEQFF
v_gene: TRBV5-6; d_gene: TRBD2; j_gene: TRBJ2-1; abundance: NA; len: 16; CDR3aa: CASSLAGRDYYNEQFF
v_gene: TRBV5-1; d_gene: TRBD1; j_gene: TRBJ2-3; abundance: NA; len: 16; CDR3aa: CASSLGDRLSTDTQYF
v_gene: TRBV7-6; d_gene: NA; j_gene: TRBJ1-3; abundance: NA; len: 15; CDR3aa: CASSFEGSSGNTIYF
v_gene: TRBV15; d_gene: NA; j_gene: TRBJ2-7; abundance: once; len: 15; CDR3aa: CATSREGAGAHEQYF
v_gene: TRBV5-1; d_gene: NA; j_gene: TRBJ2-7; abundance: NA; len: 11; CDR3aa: CASGDLGEQYF
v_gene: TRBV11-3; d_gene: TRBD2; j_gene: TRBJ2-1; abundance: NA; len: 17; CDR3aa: CASSFGRKSGGANEQFF
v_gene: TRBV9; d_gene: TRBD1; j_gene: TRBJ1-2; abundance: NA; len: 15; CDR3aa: CASSVGTGGNYGYTF
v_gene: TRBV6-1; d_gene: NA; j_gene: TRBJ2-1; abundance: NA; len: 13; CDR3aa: CASSEEYYNEQFF